This TCR beta chain is drawn from a study of blood T cell repertoires in COVID-19. Study information: COVID-19 samples from acute and convalescent phases originated in the United States, Italy and Spain. T cells, B-cell-depleted T cells, or PBMCs supplied cDNA or gDNA.

In the original analysis: The authors estimated nucleated cell counts from reference gene primer amplification. TCRdb's table, derived via immunoSEQ multiplex PCR, lists solely in-frame clones and lacks some. The DNA was the basis for D and trimming; V, J and clone size are from that table. There are roughly 200,000 clones in the sample; 82% occur only once, and 8.2% lies in the top ten. CDR3 length equals 15 residues. Trimming shortened V by 3 bases and J by 3 bases, and 12 bases separated the two germline ends. Germline CDR1 reads SGHTA; CDR2 reads FQGNSA. Seattle enrolled patients during active infection and tracked them longitudinally.

The sample comprised peripheral blood. The chain uses TRBV7-2 and TRBJ2-1; weak D call: TRBD2 (5 bases). This receptor was identified in a woman aged 80 or older with COVID-19, enrolled during active disease. This CDR3 is CASSLSREIYNEQFF. The CDR3 DNA follows: TGTGCCAGCAGCTTGTCCCGGGAAATCTACAATGAGCAGTTCTTC.